Sequencing of this TCR beta chain was carried out in a study of blood T cell repertoires in COVID-19. Study details: The United States, Italy and Spain supplied acute and convalescent COVID-19 samples. T cells, B-cell-depleted T cells, or PBMCs supplied cDNA or gDNA.

Only in-frame clones appear in the TCRdb table, and some are missing; sequencing was by immunoSEQ multiplex PCR. The sample lists about 46,000 clones; over 70% were seen once. The CDR3 consists of 15 residues. V shed 5 bases and J shed 0 bases, with 12 bases lying between them. The germline V gene encodes CDR1 SGDLS and CDR2 YYNGEE. This clonotype was sampled from a human donor in a cohort sampled during active COVID-19. V gene TRBV9 combines with J gene TRBJ1-3; D is ambiguous. The source material was peripheral blood. The CDR3 DNA is TGTGCCAGCAGTCAAGGGAGGATCTCTGGAAACACCATATATTTT. It translates to CASSQGRISGNTIYF.